This T cell receptor (beta chain) was sequenced in a study of shared clonotypes between healthy human individuals. Study-wide background: CD4 naive cells filled three plates per donor, CD4 memory three, CD8 naive two and CD8 memory one.

In the original analysis: Junction-only sequences without quality scores were provided by ImmunoSEQ, so filtering was different. Measured with immunoSEQ multiplex PCR; TCRdb has only the in-frame clones, and not every one. D and trimming come from the DNA, and the V and J calls and clone size come from that table. The sample holds about 980,000 clones, 70% to 85% seen once. This CDR3 has 14 amino acids. In germline, CDR1 is MNHNY, CDR2 SVGAGI (reference sequence). Trimming left V 6 bases short and J 3 bases short, with 14 bases between. The chain links TRBV6-6 to TRBJ1-1; D is unresolved. The sequence came from a man between 18 and 29 years old in good health. The sequencing sample was made of memory CD4+ T cells sorted from blood. Noted subset: CD45RA-negative fraction. The CDR3 bases are TGTGCCAGCAGCTCATCTGACACCTACACTGAAGCTTTCTTT. Its translation: CASSSSDTYTEAFF.